The T cell receptor beta chain described here comes from a study of blood T cell repertoires in COVID-19. This clone was recorded a few times. Data came from immunoSEQ multiplex PCR; TCRdb stores just in-frame clones and leaves some out. The sample has approximately 120,000 clones; approximately 85% are singletons. The source of this sequence is a woman of 80 years or more with COVID-19, enrolled during active disease. Sequencing was done on a sample of peripheral blood.

The CDR3: CASSILARRSPLHF. The CDR3 region has the DNA TGTGCCAGCAGTATACTCGCCCGGCGGTCACCCCTCCACTTT. The chain carries TRBV28 and TRBJ1-6; D is unresolved. This CDR3 has 14 residues. The germline V gene encodes CDR1 MDHEN and CDR2 SYDVKM. Trimming took 5 bases from V and 10 from J, leaving 15 bases between them.